In its sample, the clone carrying this TCR beta chain was seen a few times. As yet, its antigen is unknown. The V end lost 4 bases, the J end lost 0 bases, and 11 bases lay between the germline ends. Looked up from germline, CDR1 is SGDLS and CDR2 is YYNGEE. The CDR3 is 15 residues long. These data come from a study of T cells in Graves' hyperthyroidism and ophthalmopathy. In the study overall: Peripheral blood samples were taken at initial diagnosis, prior to any treatment.

RNA transcripts gave rise to amplified TCR beta CDR3 regions. HTBI primers were the set used in a first-round RT-PCR of the TCR CDR3. TCRdb used MiXCR to reprocess the multiplex PCR reads, holding one entry per CDR3 protein. The table has about 590,000 distinct CDR3 sequences, about a sixth seen once. Study-wide findings and caveats: Among thyroid clonotypes expanded above 0.001, most also appeared in blood.

The chain has TRBV9 and TRBJ1-5, with D uncertain. This sequence was found in a woman aged 25 to 45 with Graves' hyperthyroidism. The sequenced material came from blood. CDR3 protein: CASSIGDNSNQPQHF. The CDR3 region has the DNA TGTGCCAGCAGCATAGGAGACAATAGCAATCAGCCCCAGCATTTT.